The following is a TCR beta chain sequence with its context. Its antigen is not known. Additional DNA sequences in this sample encode the identical CDR3. CD45RO-negative cells were positively selected for CCR7, leaving out terminally differentiated effector memory CD45RA+ cells. The source of the sample is a study of shared clonotypes between healthy human individuals. Overall study context: Each donor's CD4 naive and CD4 memory cells filled three plates apiece, CD8 naive two, and CD8 memory one. Overall study findings and caveats: It was the non-shared clonotypes that had lower generation probabilities than clonotypes shared by all four donors. Larger estimated richness was generally recorded for naive subsets relative to memory subsets.

The data were produced by immunoSEQ multiplex PCR, yet TCRdb's version contains in-frame clones alone and is incomplete. The sample includes about 2.2 million clones, approximately 92% seen only once; the top ten take around 1.7%. Sequenced sample: naive CD8+ T cells from PBMCs. This TCR came from a man aged 18-30 years in good health. Some clones in this sample may be carry-over from other donors' samples.

The CDR3 DNA is TGTGCCTGGAGTGTACGGGGATACGAGCAGTACTTC. It is translated as CAWSVRGYEQYF. J is TRBJ2-7 and V is TRBV30; D is possibly TRBD2 (5 bases). With 0 bases removed from V and 4 bases from J, the gap between germline ends came to 7 bases. The CDR3 is made up of 12 amino acids. Germline V gene lookup returns CDR1 GTSNPN and CDR2 SVGIG (reference sequence).